The clone carrying this T cell receptor (beta chain) has only a few counts. Its antigen is as yet unknown. These data come from a study of T-cell memory formation after mild COVID-19. General study points: For contracting clones, CD4+ ones sat mainly in CM and EM, CD8+ in EMRA. Pre-infection memory contained some responding clones, which suggested that cross-reactive memory had joined.

From the 5' RACE reads, TCRdb called clonotypes with MiXCR, one entry per CDR3 protein. In the table there are 450,000 to 700,000 distinct CDR3 sequences, 18% of which are singletons. The sample consisted of PBMCs or a T cell subset sorted from them (not recorded which). The sequence derives from an adult woman who had mild COVID-19 (a few samples of this study predate the infection). Cell type and time point are not known.

DNA of the CDR3: TGTGCCAGCAGCTCCGTTGGGGGTGACCGGAACACTGAAGCTTTCTTT. Its translation: CASSSVGGDRNTEAFF. V usage is TRBV7-3 and J usage is TRBJ1-1; maybe TRBD1 (5 bases). Deletions cut 4 bases from V and 1 base from J, with 16 bases between. The germline V gene encodes CDR1 SGHTA and CDR2 FQGTGA. This CDR3 is 16 amino acids long. The entire variable domain, with the rest obtained from reference TRBV7-3 and TRBJ1-1, is as follows: GAGVSQTPSNKVTEKGKYVELRCDPISGHTALYWYRQSLGQGPEFLIYFQGTGAADDSGLPNDRFFAVRPEGSVSTLKIQRTERGDSAVYLCASSSVGGDRNTEAFFGQGTRLTVV.